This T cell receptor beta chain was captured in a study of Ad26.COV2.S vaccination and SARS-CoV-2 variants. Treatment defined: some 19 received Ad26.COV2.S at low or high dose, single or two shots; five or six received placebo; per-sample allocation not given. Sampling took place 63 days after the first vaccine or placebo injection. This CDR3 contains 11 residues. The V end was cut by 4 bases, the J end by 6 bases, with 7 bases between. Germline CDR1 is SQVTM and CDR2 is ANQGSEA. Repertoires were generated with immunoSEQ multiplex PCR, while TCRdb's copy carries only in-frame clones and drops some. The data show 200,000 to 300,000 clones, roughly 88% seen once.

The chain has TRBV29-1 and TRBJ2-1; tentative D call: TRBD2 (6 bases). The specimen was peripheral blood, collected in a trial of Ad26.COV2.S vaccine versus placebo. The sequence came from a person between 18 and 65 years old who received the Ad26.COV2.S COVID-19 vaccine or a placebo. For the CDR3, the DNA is TGCAGCGTTGGGACTACCAATGAGCAGTTCTTC. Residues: CSVGTTNEQFF.